This T cell receptor beta chain derives from a study of vaccination and CD4 T cells after COVID-19 (dated by TCRdb to between 2021 and 2024). For context, the study as a whole: The convalescent cohort included six males and four females, with two Hispanic individuals, seven Caucasians, two Asians and one multiracial person. Two doses of either the Pfizer-BioNTech BNT162b2 vaccine (n=8) or the Moderna mRNA-1273 vaccine (n=2) were administered to participants. Post-COVID blood samples from convalescent patients were collected a median of approximately 93 days after diagnosis, with a range of 35 to 161 days. Post-vaccine blood samples were collected a median of approximately 77 days after the second vaccine dose, ranging from about 13 to 241 days. For stimulating the cultures, overlapping spike peptide pools were used, derived from SARS-CoV-2 as well as from the common cold coronaviruses HCoV-NL63, HCoV-OC43 and HCoV-229E. As controls, cultures received a CEFX viral epitope pool (the positive control), an HIV-1 Nef peptide pool (the negative control), or no peptide at all. The spike-specific CD4+ TCR repertoire was compared before and after mRNA vaccination in under 11 COVID-19 convalescent patients and a few infection-naive healthy vaccine recipients. An earlier paper using these donors assessed, at the TCR clonotype level, memory CD4+ T cell crossreactivity between SARS-CoV-2 and common cold coronavirus spike proteins. The research as a whole found: In convalescent patients, nearly all vaccine-specific clones (304 of 307) were found to be mono-reactive for SARS-CoV-2 spike rather than cross-reactive with common cold coronaviruses. The median number of SARS-CoV-2-reactive clonotypes rose from approximately 20 after infection to 38 after vaccination, but the change was not significant. The study included relatively few convalescent patients and did not analyze early timepoints after natural infection. In convalescent patients, a median about 90% of post-vaccine SARS-CoV-2-reactive clones were detected only after vaccination, and vaccine-specific priming was suggested by this finding.

CDR1 and CDR2 are drawn from the germline V gene: MDHEN, SYDVKM. Including the terminal cysteine and phenylalanine, the CDR3 comprises 15 residues. Here the CDR3 DNA is all that survives: 45 bases in frame from base 1. V is clipped by 8 bases and J by 5 bases, and the sequence between their germline boundaries is 21 bases long. The library was built by means of PCR. DNA from cultured CD4+ T cells was subjected to TCR sequencing with the Oncomine TCR Beta short-read assay at the Johns Hopkins FTIC core. Genomic DNA was extracted from the cultured CD4+ T cells with the QIAamp micro DNA kit. The Oncomine TCR Beta libraries from cultured CD4+ T cells were pooled using unique dual indexes and then sequenced on an Illumina iSeq 100. The original pipeline was this. Non-productive sequences were filtered out, and CDR3s that did not start with C, did not end with F or W, or were shorter than 7 amino acids were discarded. Antigen-specific clonotypes were identified using the MANAFEST web application through comparison of peptide-stimulated wells with reference and other culture wells. For a clone to be called positive, the clone needed an FDR below 0.05, an odds ratio above 5, and a productive frequency above 0.1% in at least two of three replicate wells. A clonotype counted as cross-reactive if it showed significant expansion both in the SARS-CoV-2 spike wells and in at least one common cold coronavirus spike condition. Similarity between CDR3 sequences was evaluated in R version 3.6.1 using Levenshtein distances (stringdist) and unrooted phylogenetic trees (ape). TCRdb redid the processing of the public reads, applying fastp at Q25 and MiXCR, and retained in-frame beta chains. Rows with a matching CDR3 protein are joined into one entry that keeps the most common DNA and genes. V and J calls and clone size were set by TCRdb, not the authors. This sample has 8,800 or so distinct CDR3 sequences in its table, and about half of those were observed once. Of the sample, approximately 15% falls within the top ten clones.

The treatment or condition label, as the study defines it: roughly 10-day PBMC culture with coronavirus spike peptide pools or control peptides (ViraFEST assay). CD4+ T cells from unexposed donors were collected before the COVID-19 pandemic (2011-2018). The ViraFEST assay, used in the study, expanded antigen-specific T cells with peptide pools and then identified the expanded clonotypes through TCR sequencing. PBMCs were cultured at about 2 million per well in IMDM supplemented with 5% human AB serum and 8.5 to 10 IU/ml IL-2, with approximately 10 ug/ml peptide pools added. Half of the culture medium was replaced with fresh IL-2-containing medium on days 3 and 7. After 10 to 11 days of culture, CD4+ T cells were isolated by negative selection using the EasySep CD4+ T cell isolation kit. Unexposed donor CD4+ T cells were tested for reactivity to SARS-CoV-2 S and N and four common cold coronavirus spike pools, as cell number allowed. PBMCs were separated from whole blood using Ficoll-Paque Plus gradient centrifugation and then either used fresh or cryopreserved at -140C. Each culture condition was generally run in triplicate wells. The leukapheresis product used for the unexposed donors was purchased from a commercial source.

This clonotype turned up a few times. The antigen it recognizes is unknown. No per-base quality is available; no much larger clone lies one base away. The sample consisted of CD4+ T cells from blood, cultured in vitro. Rearrangement joined TRBV28 to TRBJ1-1; 5 matching bases give a weak D call of TRBD1. The sequence was obtained from a human donor in good health. The nucleotide sequence reads TGTGCCAGCCCTGCCCCGGGGCTACAGTGGACTGAAGCTTTCTTT. Translated, this gives CASPAPGLQWTEAFF.